The 10 T cell receptor beta chains below all came from one sample that was sequenced in a study of cytomegalovirus exposure and HLA in healthy donors (TCRdb year 2017). Receptor amplification or capture employed the immunoSEQ multiplex PCR assay. For the multiplex PCR, a mixture combining 60 forward primers for TCR Vbeta segments and 13 reverse primers for TCR Jbeta segments was used. Entries here come from immuneACCESS through TCRdb and include only in-frame sequences with V and J called. Some clones fail to appear in such tables; in the studies checked, an unresolved V gene covers under half of the shortfall, and the cause of the remainder is unknown. For this sample there are approximately 150,000 clones; roughly 80% appear just once. Clones ranked in the top ten supply roughly 2% of the sample. The sample taken for sequencing was PBMCs. These receptors came from a human donor in good health.

This clone was counted a few times. Other DNA sequences in the sample encode the same CDR3. The chain recombines TRBV25-1 with TRBJ2-7; 8 nucleotides agree with TRBD1. CDR3 length: 14 residues. From germline, CDR1 is MGHDK and CDR2 SYGVNS. With V trimmed by 5 bases and J by 2 bases, 5 bases remained unmatched. The CDR3 region is CASSLAGGTYEQYF. CDR3 sequence (DNA): TGTGCCAGCAGTCTGGCAGGGGGCACCTACGAGCAGTACTTC.

The CDR3 loop reads CAISEKAELQFTDTQYF. CDR3 nucleotides: TGTGCCATCAGTGAAAAAGCGGAACTACAATTCACAGATACGCAGTATTTT. This chain joins TRBV10-3 and TRBJ2-3; weak D call: TRBD2 (5 bases). CDR3 length: 17 amino acids. The germline gives CDR1 ENHRY, CDR2 SYGVKD. V was cut by 3 bases and J by 2 bases, with 18 bases left in between.

The CDR3 DNA follows: TGCGCCAGCAGCCAAGTTACGGACACTGAAGCTTTCTTT. It yields the protein CASSQVTDTEAFF. J is TRBJ1-1 and V is TRBV4-1; D is unclear. The germline gives CDR1 MGHRA, CDR2 YSYEKL. The CDR3 covers 13 residues. V gave up 1 base and J gave up 3 bases, with 6 bases separating them.

The chain combines TRBV7-9 with TRBJ2-5, with TRBD1 matching over 7 bases. From germline, CDR1 is SEHNR and CDR2 FQNEAQ (reference sequence). The length of the CDR3 is 15 residues. The V gene end was trimmed by 5 bases and the J gene end by 2 bases; junction bases not matched to a gene: 8. The CDR3: CASSLTGTAQETQYF. In DNA form, the CDR3 reads TGTGCCAGCAGCCTTACCGGGACAGCACAAGAGACCCAGTACTTC. Variable domain in full (rest from reference TRBV7-9 and TRBJ2-5): DTGVSQNPRHKITKRGQNVTFRCDPISEHNRLYWYRQTLGQGPEFLTYFQNEAQLEKSRLLSDRFSAERPKGSFSTLEIQRTEQGDSAMYLCASSLTGTAQETQYFGPGTRLLVL.

V and J are TRBV6-6 and TRBJ2-7, with D unresolved. The length of the CDR3 is 11 residues. V dropped 6 bases and J dropped 6 bases, with 9 bases sitting between them. CDR1 is MNHNY, CDR2 SVGAGI, per germline (reference sequence). The CDR3 sequence: CASRRVGEQYF. CDR3 DNA sequence: TGTGCCAGCAGACGGGTAGGCGAGCAGTACTTC.

This clone turned up a few times. The chain uses TRBV11-2 and TRBJ2-5, with 8 bases that match TRBD2. V lost 5 bases, J lost 4 bases, and 9 bases stayed unmatched. Germline V CDR1 and CDR2: SGHAT, FQNNGV. CDR3 length: 15 amino acids. Here the CDR3 DNA reads TGTGCCAGCAGCCCTATTTTCGGGGGGGGAGAGACCCAGTACTTC. Its protein is CASSPIFGGGETQYF.

The sample holds one count of this clone. The J gene is TRBJ1-1, the V gene TRBV9; D gene uncertain. This CDR3 is 15 amino acids long. Trimming removed 0 bases at V and 1 base at J, with 10 bases between. The germline gives CDR1 SGDLS, CDR2 YYNGEE. The CDR3 bases are TGTGCCAGCAGCGTAGGTACCAGCGGGAACACTGAAGCTTTCTTT. Translation: CASSVGTSGNTEAFF.

The chain recombines TRBV10-3 with TRBJ2-7; D unresolved. Deletions cut 11 bases from V and 3 bases from J, with 17 bases between. The CDR3 is made up of 13 amino acids. Germline V gives CDR1 ENHRY, CDR2 SYGVKD. The CDR3: CASRGAPVYEQYF. The CDR3 DNA reads TGTGCCTCACGCGGCGCTCCGGTCTACGAGCAGTACTTC.

This clone was observed once. V usage is TRBV10-2 and J usage is TRBJ2-2, with D perhaps TRBD1 (6 bases). The CDR3 loop spans 15 amino acids. Germline values: CDR1 WSHSY, CDR2 SAAADI. V dropped 3 bases and J dropped 5 bases, with 13 bases sitting between them. The CDR3 region is CASSDRGSETGELFF. In nucleotides, the CDR3 is TGCGCCAGCAGTGACAGGGGATCGGAGACCGGGGAGCTGTTTTTT.

The rearrangement joins TRBV6-5 to TRBJ2-5; 8 nucleotides match TRBD2. The last part of the DNA fits TRBJ2-7 better; the J call may be wrong. Germline V gives CDR1 MNHEY, CDR2 SVGAGI. The CDR3 totals 15 residues. The CDR3 region is CASIERRGGHGEQYF. The CDR3 DNA follows: TGTGCCAGCATCGAAAGACGGGGGGGCCATGGCGAGCAGTACTTC.